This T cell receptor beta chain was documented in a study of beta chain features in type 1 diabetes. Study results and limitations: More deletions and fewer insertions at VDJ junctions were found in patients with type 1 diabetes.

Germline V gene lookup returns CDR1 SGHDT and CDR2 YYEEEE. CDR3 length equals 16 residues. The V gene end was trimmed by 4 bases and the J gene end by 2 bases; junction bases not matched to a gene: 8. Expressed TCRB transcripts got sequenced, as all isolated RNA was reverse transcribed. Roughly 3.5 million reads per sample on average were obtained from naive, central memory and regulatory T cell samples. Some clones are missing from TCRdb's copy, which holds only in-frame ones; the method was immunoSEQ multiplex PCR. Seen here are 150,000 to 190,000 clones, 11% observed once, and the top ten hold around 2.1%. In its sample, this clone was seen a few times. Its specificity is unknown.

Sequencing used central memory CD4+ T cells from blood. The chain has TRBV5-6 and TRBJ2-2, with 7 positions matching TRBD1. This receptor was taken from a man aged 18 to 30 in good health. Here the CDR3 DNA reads TGTGCCAGCAGCAGACCGGGGACAGTTAACACCGGGGAGCTGTTTTTT. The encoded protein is CASSRPGTVNTGELFF.